Listed below are T cell receptor beta chains from one sample, sequenced in a study of shared clonotypes between healthy human individuals. Some clones are missing from TCRdb's copy, which holds only in-frame ones; the method was immunoSEQ multiplex PCR. Found here are approximately 2,000,000 clones, around 90% of them singletons; the top ten hold approximately 0.4%. Material for sequencing was naive CD4+ T cells from PBMCs. Every receptor here comes from a man aged 18 to 30 in good health. Some clones in this sample may be carry-over from other donors' samples. Each CDR3 is given with its conserved first and last residue. A D gene is named only where the DNA matches it firmly. Expanded clones are given a class, and other clones once, few, many or no size at all.

clone size: .; D gene: TRBD1; J gene: TRBJ1-2; CDR3 length: 14; V gene: TRBV27; CDR3 DNA: TGTGCCAGCAAGAGACAGGGAGCTAACTATGGCTACACCTTC; CDR3 protein: CASKRQGANYGYTF
clone size: .; D gene: .; J gene: TRBJ2-5; CDR3 length: 13; V gene: TRBV15; CDR3 DNA: TGTGCCACCAGCAGAGATAATCAAGAGACCCAGTACTTC; CDR3 protein: CATSRDNQETQYF
clone size: once; D gene: .; J gene: TRBJ2-1; CDR3 length: 15; V gene: TRBV6-1; CDR3 DNA: TGTGCCAGCAGTAGACGGGAGTTTGCCTACAATGAGCAGTTCTTC; CDR3 protein: CASSRREFAYNEQFF
clone size: .; D gene: TRBD1; J gene: TRBJ2-7; CDR3 length: 15; V gene: TRBV5-1; CDR3 DNA: TGCGCCAGCAGCTCAAAGAGGGACAGGACCTACGAGCAGTACTTC; CDR3 protein: CASSSKRDRTYEQYF
clone size: .; D gene: .; J gene: TRBJ2-7; CDR3 length: 17; V gene: TRBV6-1; CDR3 DNA: TGTGCCAGCAGTGAAGGGGTAGCGGAAACGGGCTGGTACGAGCAGTACTTC; CDR3 protein: CASSEGVAETGWYEQYF
clone size: .; D gene: .; J gene: TRBJ1-2; CDR3 length: 15; V gene: TRBV6-1; CDR3 DNA: TGTGCCAGCAGTGATGAGGGCAGGGGTTATTATGGCTACACCTTC; CDR3 protein: CASSDEGRGYYGYTF
clone size: .; D gene: .; J gene: TRBJ2-5; CDR3 length: 14; V gene: TRBV7-9; CDR3 DNA: TGTGCCAGCAGCTTACAGGGTCAGGGGGAGACCCAGTACTTC; CDR3 protein: CASSLQGQGETQYF
clone size: .; D gene: .; J gene: TRBJ2-7; CDR3 length: 14; V gene: TRBV6-1; CDR3 DNA: TGTGCCAGCACGGAATATAGCGTTCCCTACGAGCAGTACTTC; CDR3 protein: CASTEYSVPYEQYF
clone size: .; D gene: .; J gene: TRBJ2-1; CDR3 length: 15; V gene: TRBV4-2; CDR3 DNA: TGTGCCAGCAGCCTGGAAGGACGGGTGGGGAATGAGCAGTTCTTC; CDR3 protein: CASSLEGRVGNEQFF
clone size: .; D gene: .; J gene: TRBJ2-7; CDR3 length: 14; V gene: TRBV6-1; CDR3 DNA: TGTGCCAGCAGTGAGACGCCCGGCGTTACCGAGCAGTACTTC; CDR3 protein: CASSETPGVTEQYF
clone size: .; D gene: TRBD2; J gene: TRBJ2-1; CDR3 length: 17; V gene: TRBV7-3; CDR3 DNA: TGTGCCAGCAGCTTAAGCTCTAGCGGGAGGGCCTACAATGAGCAGTTCTTC; CDR3 protein: CASSLSSSGRAYNEQFF
clone size: .; D gene: .; J gene: TRBJ1-1; CDR3 length: 12; V gene: TRBV28; CDR3 DNA: TGTGCTAGTAGAGTTCGGGACACTGAAGCTTTCTTT; CDR3 protein: CASRVRDTEAFF
clone size: once; D gene: .; J gene: TRBJ1-5; CDR3 length: 12; V gene: TRBV6-1; CDR3 DNA: TGTGCCAGCAGAGAGAGCAATCAGCCCCAGCATTTT; CDR3 protein: CASRESNQPQHF
clone size: once; D gene: .; J gene: TRBJ2-7; CDR3 length: 15; V gene: TRBV5-4; CDR3 DNA: TGTGCCAGCAGCTTGGATGGTCGCTGGCACTACGAGCAGTACTTC; CDR3 protein: CASSLDGRWHYEQYF
clone size: .; D gene: .; J gene: TRBJ2-7; CDR3 length: 13; V gene: TRBV7-9; CDR3 DNA: TGTGCCAGCAGCCCCGTCGGTCTTGACGAGCAGTACTTC; CDR3 protein: CASSPVGLDEQYF
clone size: .; D gene: TRBD2; J gene: TRBJ2-5; CDR3 length: 14; V gene: TRBV6-6; CDR3 DNA: TGTGCCAGCAGTCGACTAGCGAAGAAAGAGACCCAGTACTTC; CDR3 protein: CASSRLAKKETQYF
clone size: .; D gene: TRBD1; J gene: TRBJ2-7; CDR3 length: 16; V gene: TRBV18; CDR3 DNA: TGTGCCAGCTCATACACAGGGGGCACGGGCTCCTACGAGCAGTACTTC; CDR3 protein: CASSYTGGTGSYEQYF
clone size: .; D gene: .; J gene: TRBJ2-5; CDR3 length: 16; V gene: TRBV28; CDR3 DNA: TGTGCCAGCAGTTCTCGGGTAGCGAGGGAGTTCGAGACCCAGTACTTC; CDR3 protein: CASSSRVAREFETQYF
clone size: .; D gene: TRBD2; J gene: TRBJ2-2; CDR3 length: 15; V gene: TRBV2; CDR3 DNA: TGTGCCAGCAGTGACTTGCGGGGGAGCACCGGGGAGCTGTTTTTT; CDR3 protein: CASSDLRGSTGELFF
clone size: .; D gene: .; J gene: TRBJ2-1; CDR3 length: 13; V gene: TRBV5-1; CDR3 DNA: TGCGCCAGCAGCCCCCCCATCGACAATGAGCAGTTCTTC; CDR3 protein: CASSPPIDNEQFF
clone size: few; D gene: .; J gene: TRBJ1-5; CDR3 length: 17; V gene: TRBV4-2; CDR3 DNA: TGTGCCAGCAGCCAAGTTTTGGCAGCTCGGGGCGATCAGCCCCAGCATTTT; CDR3 protein: CASSQVLAARGDQPQHF
clone size: .; D gene: TRBD2; J gene: TRBJ2-1; CDR3 length: 15; V gene: TRBV7-9; CDR3 DNA: TGTGCCAGCACCTTAGGACTAGCGGCCTACAATGAGCAGTTCTTC; CDR3 protein: CASTLGLAAYNEQFF
clone size: .; D gene: TRBD1; J gene: TRBJ2-2; CDR3 length: 14; V gene: TRBV28; CDR3 DNA: TGTGCCAGCAACCCAGGGGGCAACACCGGGGAGCTGTTTTTT; CDR3 protein: CASNPGGNTGELFF